These 15 T cell receptor beta chains share one sample of origin, sequenced in a study of shared clonotypes between healthy human individuals. Profiling relied on immunoSEQ multiplex PCR, and the TCRdb table lists in-frame clones only, not all of them. The table shows some 1.1 million clones, with 60% to 85% occurring only once. Sequencing used memory CD4+ T cells from PBMCs. Subset here: CD45RA-negative fraction. These receptors originate from a man between 18 and 35 years old in good health. Some clones in this sample may be carry-over from other donors' samples.

The rearrangement uses TRBV29-1 and TRBJ2-2; D gene uncertain. With 3 bases removed from V and 1 base from J, the gap between germline ends came to 6 bases. Per germline, CDR1 SQVTM and CDR2 ANQGSEA. This CDR3 spans 13 amino acids. The CDR3 spells CSVDVGNTGELFF. The CDR3 DNA is TGCAGCGTTGACGTGGGGAACACCGGGGAGCTGTTTTTT.

This clone was seen ten or more times. This sequence joins TRBV7-8 and TRBJ2-7; D may be TRBD1 or TRBD2 (5 bases each). In germline, CDR1 is SGHVS, CDR2 FQNEAQ. There are 18 residues in the CDR3. V dropped 4 bases and J dropped 7 bases, with 29 bases sitting between them. The DNA for the CDR3 is TGTGCCAGCAGCTCACCTCTGACAGCCGACCAGCCCCCGGGGGAGCAGTACTTC. It specifies CASSSPLTADQPPGEQYF.

This clone showed up just a few times. V is TRBV5-8 and J is TRBJ1-1, with D tentatively TRBD1 (6 bases). Per the germline V gene, CDR1 is SGHTS and CDR2 is YDEGEE. Trimming shortened V by 1 base and J by 1 base, and 11 bases separated the two germline ends. This CDR3 comprises 15 residues. DNA for the CDR3: TGTGCCAGCAGCTTGCCGGGGGGGGCGAACACTGAAGCTTTCTTT. It codes for CASSLPGGANTEAFF.

The chain employs TRBV19 and TRBJ2-4; TRBD2 agrees at 9 bases. V was pared by 3 bases and J by 15 bases, with 9 bases of the junction left unmatched. The CDR3 runs to 13 residues. Germline values: CDR1 LNHDA, CDR2 SQIVND (reference sequence). The CDR3 nucleotides read TGTGCCAGTAGTATCTCTGGACTAGCGCAGCGGTACTTC. Encoded protein: CASSISGLAQRYF.

As regards this clone: Given a much more abundant clone one base away, this may be a read error. This chain uses TRBV2 with TRBJ1-1; maybe TRBD1 (5 bases). Between the trimmed V and J ends, which lost 6 bases and 1 base, there was a span of 9 bases. The CDR3 extends over 13 amino acids. Germline V CDR1 and CDR2: SNHLY, FYNNEI. The CDR3 nucleotides are TGTGCCAGCAGCCAACAGGCGAACACTGAAGCTTTCTTT. Amino acid sequence: CASSQQANTEAFF.

J is TRBJ2-3 and V is TRBV4-2, with no clear D. Per the germline V gene, CDR1 is LGHNA and CDR2 is YNFKEQ. The CDR3 consists of 17 residues. Deletions cut 3 bases from V and 2 bases from J, with 18 bases between. CDR3 in amino acids: CASSHADGSSYTDTQYF. CDR3 DNA sequence: TGTGCCAGCAGCCACGCGGACGGCAGCTCGTACACAGATACGCAGTATTTT.

Notes on this clone: Other DNA sequences in the sample encode the same CDR3. The chain carries TRBV19 and TRBJ2-3; D perhaps matches TRBD1 (5 bases). Germline lookup yields CDR1 LNHDA and CDR2 SQIVND (reference sequence). The CDR3 is made up of 16 amino acids. V shed 3 bases and J shed 3 bases, with 16 bases lying between them. This CDR3 is CASSIWGRGRTDTQYF. Here the CDR3 DNA reads TGTGCCAGTAGTATTTGGGGTAGGGGCAGGACAGATACGCAGTATTTT.

The gene calls are TRBV2 and TRBJ1-2; TRBD1 is a possible D gene (6 bases). The CDR3 is made up of 16 amino acids. The V gene lost 4 bases and the J gene lost 3 bases, with 18 bases spanning the gap. CDR1 is SNHLY, CDR2 FYNNEI, per germline. The CDR3 is CASSVSHTAGDYGYTF. The CDR3 DNA sequence: TGTGCCAGCAGTGTCTCCCACACTGCAGGGGACTATGGCTACACCTTC.

This chain joins TRBV10-3 and TRBJ2-6; D is perhaps TRBD2 (6 bases). CDR3 length: 14 amino acids. Germline V gives CDR1 ENHRY, CDR2 SYGVKD. Trimming took off 7 bases at V and 2 bases at J, with 9 bases between the two ends. The CDR3 DNA reads TGTGCCATCATCGGAGGGCCTGGGGCCAACGTCCTGACTTTC. The encoded protein is CAIIGGPGANVLTF.

In the case of this clone: A single base is all that separates this from a far larger clone, so a read error is likely. Other DNA sequences in the sample encode the same CDR3. This chain links TRBV28 with TRBJ2-5, with D hard to call. Trimming removed 5 bases from V and 2 bases from J, with 3 bases in between. The CDR3 runs 11 residues. Germline V lookup: CDR1 MDHEN, CDR2 SYDVKM. CDR3: CASSTQETQYF. CDR3 nucleotides: TGTGCCAGCAGTACACAAGAGACCCAGTACTTC.

The rearrangement links TRBV6-1 to TRBJ1-2, with D hard to call. Germline CDR1 and CDR2: MNHNS and SASEGT. V was cut by 7 bases and J by 1 base, with 4 bases left in between. The CDR3 loop spans 11 amino acids. Here the CDR3 reads CASNFNYGYTF. In DNA form, the CDR3 reads TGTGCCAGCAACTTTAACTATGGCTACACCTTC.

V and J are TRBV5-5 and TRBJ1-4; the D is unclear. The V end lost 4 bases, the J end lost 2 bases, and 6 bases lay between the germline ends. The CDR3 is made up of 13 amino acids. Germline V gene lookup returns CDR1 SGHKS and CDR2 YYEKEE (reference sequence). CDR3 in amino acids: CASSPDTNEKLFF. CDR3 bases: TGTGCCAGCAGCCCGGACACTAATGAAAAACTGTTTTTT.

This clone was detected many times. The CDR3 DNA reads as TGTGCCAGCAGCCCAGTGGCGCGGGGGTACAATGAGCAGTTCTTC. Its translation: CASSPVARGYNEQFF. The chain couples TRBV11-2 to TRBJ2-1, with 7 bases identical to TRBD2. The germline V gene encodes CDR1 SGHAT and CDR2 FQNNGV. The trim removed 5 bases at V and 4 bases at J, leaving 8 bases unmatched. The CDR3 loop spans 15 amino acids.

This chain joins TRBV18 and TRBJ1-2; no clear D gene. The V and J ends lost 6 bases and 0 bases respectively, with 14 bases between them. The germline gives CDR1 KGHSH, CDR2 LQKENI. CDR3 length equals 15 residues. CDR3 sequence reads: CASSSTEEPNYGYTF. The CDR3 DNA is TGTGCCAGCTCGAGCACAGAAGAGCCTAACTATGGCTACACCTTC.

This clone is a singleton in its sample. V is TRBV5-4 and J is TRBJ2-1, with D perhaps given as TRBD1 or TRBD2 (5 bases each). Deletions cut 3 bases from V and 5 bases from J, with 18 bases between. Germline CDR1 SGHNT, CDR2 YYREEE (reference sequence). The CDR3 runs to 16 residues. CDR3: CASSSLTRDGNNEQFF. In nucleotides, the CDR3 is TGTGCCAGCAGCTCTCTAACCCGGGACGGTAACAATGAGCAGTTCTTC. Full variable domain (missing parts from reference TRBV5-4 and TRBJ2-1): ETGVTQSPTHLIKTRGQQVTLRCSSQSGHNTVSWYQQALGQGPQFIFQYYREEENGRGNFPPRFSGLQFPNYSSELNVNALELDDSALYLCASSSLTRDGNNEQFFGPGTRLTVL.